These 6 T cell receptor beta chains were all obtained from the same sample, sequenced in a study of blood T cell repertoires in COVID-19. Using immunoSEQ multiplex PCR, the repertoire was profiled, and TCRdb retains in-frame clones only, with some absent. There are about 98,000 clones in the sample; over 70% occur only once, and approximately 11% lies in the top ten. The material sequenced was peripheral blood. Receptor source: a woman older than 75 with acute or convalescent COVID-19.

This clone was recorded once. The genes are TRBV7-2 and TRBJ2-7; 8 bases fit TRBD2. The germline CDR1 and CDR2 sequences are SGHTA and FQGNSA. This CDR3 has 15 residues. The junction had 8 bases not matched to a gene; V was cut back by 5 bases and J by 2 bases. CDR3: CASSRDRGGTYEQYF. The CDR3 DNA reads as TGTGCCAGCAGCAGAGATCGGGGGGGCACCTACGAGCAGTACTTC.

This chain links TRBV5-1 with TRBJ1-1, with 8 bases fitting TRBD1. Germline V lookup: CDR1 SGHRS, CDR2 YFSETQ. V shed 3 bases, J shed 5 bases, and the junction held 6 bases outside the gene matches. The CDR3 runs to 14 residues. CDR3 DNA sequence: TGCGCCAGCAGCTCGCAGGGGGCTCGGACTGAAGCTTTCTTT. Protein sequence: CASSSQGARTEAFF.

The rearrangement links TRBV30 to TRBJ1-5, with a weak D call TRBD1 (5 bases). The CDR3 has 13 residues. Trimming left V 1 base short and J 7 bases short, with 11 bases between. Germline V gene lookup returns CDR1 GTSNPN and CDR2 SVGIG (reference sequence). CDR3 region: CAWSDSQEQPQHF. The DNA of the CDR3 is TGTGCCTGGAGTGACTCACAGGAGCAGCCCCAGCATTTT. Looking up the rest from reference TRBV30 and TRBJ1-5 gives the full variable domain: SQTIHQWPATLVQPVGSPLSLECTVEGTSNPNLYWYRQAAGRGLQLLFYSVGIGQISSEVPQNLSASRPQDRQFILSSKKLLLSDSGFYLCAWSDSQEQPQHFGDGTRLSIL.

This chain links TRBV5-1 with TRBJ1-4; D gene uncertain. The V end was cut by 0 bases, the J end by 5 bases, with 11 bases between. The germline gives CDR1 SGHRS, CDR2 YFSETQ. This CDR3 is 15 amino acids long. The CDR3 protein is CASSLAPPKNEKLFF. The DNA of the CDR3 is TGCGCCAGCAGCTTGGCCCCGCCTAAGAATGAAAAACTGTTTTTT.

The chain employs TRBV18 and TRBJ2-2; tentatively, D is TRBD1 (6 bases). Germline loops: CDR1 KGHSH, CDR2 LQKENI. This CDR3 has 15 residues. V gave up 4 bases and J gave up 1 base, with 10 bases separating them. The CDR3 spells CASSLGQQNTGELFF. The CDR3 DNA sequence: TGTGCCAGCTCACTGGGACAACAGAACACCGGGGAGCTGTTTTTT. Drawing the rest from reference TRBV18 and TRBJ2-2, the complete variable domain is NAGVMQNPRHLVRRRGQEARLRCSPMKGHSHVYWYRQLPEEGLKFMVYLQKENIIDESGMPKERFSAEFPKEGPSILRIQQVVRGDSAAYFCASSLGQQNTGELFFGEGSRLTVL.

The count of this clone is one. The V and J genes are TRBV6-5 and TRBJ1-6; D uncertain. The CDR3 is made up of 14 amino acids. CDR1 is MNHEY, CDR2 SVGAGI, per germline. Trimming removed 3 bases from V and 4 bases from J, with 7 bases in between. The CDR3 DNA is TGTGCCAGCAGTTATGAACAGTATAATTCACCCCTCCACTTT. Its protein is CASSYEQYNSPLHF.